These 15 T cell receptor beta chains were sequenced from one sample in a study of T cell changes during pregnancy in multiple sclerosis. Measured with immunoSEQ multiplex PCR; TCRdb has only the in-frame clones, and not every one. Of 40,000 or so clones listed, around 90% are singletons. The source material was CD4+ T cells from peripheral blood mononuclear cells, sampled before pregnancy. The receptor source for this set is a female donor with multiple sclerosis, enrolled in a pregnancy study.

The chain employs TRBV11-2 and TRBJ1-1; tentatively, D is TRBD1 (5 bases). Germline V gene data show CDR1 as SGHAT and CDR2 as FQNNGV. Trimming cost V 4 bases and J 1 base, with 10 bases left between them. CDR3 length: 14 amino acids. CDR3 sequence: CASSSVGGNTEAFF. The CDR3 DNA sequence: TGTGCCAGCAGCTCAGTGGGGGGGAACACTGAAGCTTTCTTT.

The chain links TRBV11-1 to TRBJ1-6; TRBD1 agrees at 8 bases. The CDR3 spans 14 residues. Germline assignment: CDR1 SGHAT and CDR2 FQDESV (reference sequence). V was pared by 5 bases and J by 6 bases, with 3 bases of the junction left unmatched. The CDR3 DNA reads TGTGCCAGCAGCCCGGGACAGGTTAATTCACCCCTCCACTTT. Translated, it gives CASSPGQVNSPLHF.

The chain's CDR3 is CASSSGLAGSMYEQYF. CDR3 coding DNA: TGTGCCAGCAGCTCGGGACTAGCGGGGTCAATGTACGAGCAGTACTTC. V gene TRBV5-6 combines with J gene TRBJ2-7; 13 nucleotides line up with TRBD2. This CDR3 contains 16 residues. J was trimmed by 4 bases and V by 3 bases; bases with no gene match: 7. Germline loops: CDR1 SGHDT, CDR2 YYEEEE.

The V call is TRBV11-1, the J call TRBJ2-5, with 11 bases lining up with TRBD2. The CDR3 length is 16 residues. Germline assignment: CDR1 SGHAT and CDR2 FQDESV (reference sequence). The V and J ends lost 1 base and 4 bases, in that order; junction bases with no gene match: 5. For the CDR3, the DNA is TGTGCCAGCAGCTTAGATAGCGGGGGGGCCGGAGAGACCCAGTACTTC. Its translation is CASSLDSGGAGETQYF.

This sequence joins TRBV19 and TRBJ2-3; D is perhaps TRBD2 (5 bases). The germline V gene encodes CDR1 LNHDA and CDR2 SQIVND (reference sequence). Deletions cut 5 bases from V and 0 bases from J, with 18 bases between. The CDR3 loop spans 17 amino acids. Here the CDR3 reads CASSPSVGDSSTDTQYF. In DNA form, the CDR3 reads TGTGCCAGTAGTCCCTCGGTGGGAGACTCTAGCACAGATACGCAGTATTTT.

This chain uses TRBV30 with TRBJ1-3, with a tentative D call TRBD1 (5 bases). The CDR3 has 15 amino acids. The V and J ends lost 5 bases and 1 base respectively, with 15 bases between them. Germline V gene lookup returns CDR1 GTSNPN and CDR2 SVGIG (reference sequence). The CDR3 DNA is TGTGCCTGGGCAGTCGACGGGGGTTCTGGAAACACCATATATTTT. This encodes CAWAVDGGSGNTIYF. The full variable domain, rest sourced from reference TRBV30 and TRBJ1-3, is SQTIHQWPATLVQPVGSPLSLECTVEGTSNPNLYWYRQAAGRGLQLLFYSVGIGQISSEVPQNLSASRPQDRQFILSSKKLLLSDSGFYLCAWAVDGGSGNTIYFGEGSWLTVV.

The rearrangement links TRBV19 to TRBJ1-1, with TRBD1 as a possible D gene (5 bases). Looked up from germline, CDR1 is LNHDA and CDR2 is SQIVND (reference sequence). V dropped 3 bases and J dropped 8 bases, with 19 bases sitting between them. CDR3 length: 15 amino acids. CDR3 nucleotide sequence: TGTGCCAGTAGTATTCTCTCCGGGGACTTGGGGGAAGCTTTCTTT. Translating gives CASSILSGDLGEAFF.

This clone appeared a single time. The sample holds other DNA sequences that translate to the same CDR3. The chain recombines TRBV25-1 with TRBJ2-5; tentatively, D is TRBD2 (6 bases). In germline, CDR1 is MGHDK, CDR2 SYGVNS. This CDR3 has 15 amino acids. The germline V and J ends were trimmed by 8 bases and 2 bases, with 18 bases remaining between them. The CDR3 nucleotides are TGTGCCAGCGGGCTGGTCACCGGAGGGCAAGAGACCCAGTACTTC. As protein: CASGLVTGGQETQYF.

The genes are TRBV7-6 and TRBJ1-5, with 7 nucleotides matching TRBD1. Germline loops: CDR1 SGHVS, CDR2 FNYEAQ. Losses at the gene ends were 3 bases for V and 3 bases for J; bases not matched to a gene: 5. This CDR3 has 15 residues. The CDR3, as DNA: TGTGCCAGCAGCTTGAGGGGGCAGTTCAATCAGCCCCAGCATTTT. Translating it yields CASSLRGQFNQPQHF.

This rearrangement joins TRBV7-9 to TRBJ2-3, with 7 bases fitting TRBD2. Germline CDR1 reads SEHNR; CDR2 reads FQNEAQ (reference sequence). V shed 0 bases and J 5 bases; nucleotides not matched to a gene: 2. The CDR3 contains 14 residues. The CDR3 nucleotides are TGTGCCAGCAGCTTAGCGGGGGGGGGAGATACGCAGTATTTT. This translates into CASSLAGGGDTQYF. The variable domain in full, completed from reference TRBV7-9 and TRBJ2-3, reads DTGVSQNPRHKITKRGQNVTFRCDPISEHNRLYWYRQTLGQGPEFLTYFQNEAQLEKSRLLSDRFSAERPKGSFSTLEIQRTEQGDSAMYLCASSLAGGGDTQYFGPGTRLTVL.

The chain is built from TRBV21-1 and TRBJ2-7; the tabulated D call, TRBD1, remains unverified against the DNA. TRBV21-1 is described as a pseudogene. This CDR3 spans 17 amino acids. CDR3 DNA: TGTGCCAGCAGCAAAGAACCCTCCGGCAGGGGGTACCACGAGCAGTACTTC. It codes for CASSKEPSGRGYHEQYF.

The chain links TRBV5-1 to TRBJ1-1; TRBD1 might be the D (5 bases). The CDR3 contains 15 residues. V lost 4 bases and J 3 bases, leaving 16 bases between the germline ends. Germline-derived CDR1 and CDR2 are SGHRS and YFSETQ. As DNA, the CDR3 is TGCGCCAGCAGCACCTCGGGGGGGGGTTACACTGAAGCTTTCTTT. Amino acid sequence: CASSTSGGGYTEAFF.

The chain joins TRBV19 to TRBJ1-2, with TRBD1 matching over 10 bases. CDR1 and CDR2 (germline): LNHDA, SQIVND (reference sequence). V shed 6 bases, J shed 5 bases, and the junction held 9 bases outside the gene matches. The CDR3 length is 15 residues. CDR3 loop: CASRPPGQGLYGYTF. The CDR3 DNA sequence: TGTGCCAGTAGGCCTCCGGGACAGGGGTTGTATGGCTACACCTTC. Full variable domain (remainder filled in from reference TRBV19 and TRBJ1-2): DGGITQSPKYLFRKEGQNVTLSCEQNLNHDAMYWYRQDPGQGLRLIYYSQIVNDFQKGDIAEGYSVSREKKESFPLTVTSAQKNPTAFYLCASRPPGQGLYGYTFGSGTRLTVV.

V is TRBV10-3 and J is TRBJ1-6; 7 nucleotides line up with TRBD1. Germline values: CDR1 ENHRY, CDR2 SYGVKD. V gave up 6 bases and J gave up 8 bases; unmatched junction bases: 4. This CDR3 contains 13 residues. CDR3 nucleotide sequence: TGTGCCATCAGCCCCGACAGGGATTCACCCCTCCACTTT. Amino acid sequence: CAISPDRDSPLHF.

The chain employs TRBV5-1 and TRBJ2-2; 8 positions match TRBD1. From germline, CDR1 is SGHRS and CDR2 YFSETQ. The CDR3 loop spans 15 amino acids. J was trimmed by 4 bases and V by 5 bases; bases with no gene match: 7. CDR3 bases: TGCGCCAGCAGGCCCCAGGGGGCGGGCACCGGGGAGCTGTTTTTT. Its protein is CASRPQGAGTGELFF.